This entry features one T cell receptor (beta chain) sequence. Antigen: not known. Only in-frame clones appear in the TCRdb table, and some are missing; sequencing was by immunoSEQ multiplex PCR. This table has roughly 2.4 million clones, approximately 96% appearing once. The trim removed 4 bases at V and 5 bases at J, leaving 9 bases unmatched. There are 16 residues in the CDR3. CDR1 is SGHRS, CDR2 YFSETQ, per germline. The sample belongs to a study of shared clonotypes between healthy human individuals. Study-wide points: The genetic and exposure-history diversity represented was limited by few donors. Some clonotypes were shared by all four sorted-subset donors, while others were not shared. The non-shared ones had lower generation probabilities than the shared ones. With a few donors compared, roughly 4.9% of naive CD4 clonotypes were shared.

This sequence was found in a man aged 18 to 29 in good health. The V call is TRBV5-1, the J call TRBJ2-7, with 13 bases lining up with TRBD2. Sequenced sample: naive CD4+ T cells sorted from blood. Sample subset: CD45RA+ positively selected. CDR3 in amino acids: CASSRGTSGAGDEQYF. The CDR3 coding sequence is TGCGCCAGCAGCAGAGGGACTAGCGGGGCCGGGGACGAGCAGTACTTC.